This passage covers 20 T cell receptor beta chains from one sample sequenced in a study of cytomegalovirus exposure and HLA in healthy donors. Use of 60 Vbeta and 13 Jbeta primers characterized the PCR. Some clones are missing from TCRdb's copy, which holds only in-frame ones; the method was immunoSEQ multiplex PCR. The sample yields 65,000 to 90,000 clones, 65% to 80% seen once. Input material: PBMCs. Every receptor here comes from a man between 65 and 80 years old in good health and CMV-seronegative.

This clone was seen once. The V call is TRBV5-6, the J call TRBJ2-3, with a tentative D call TRBD2 (6 bases). This CDR3 has 16 residues. The V end lost 0 bases, the J end lost 2 bases, and 13 bases lay between the germline ends. Germline CDR1 SGHDT, CDR2 YYEEEE. CDR3 DNA sequence: TGTGCCAGCAGCTTGGCCGGGGGTCCACCCACAGATACGCAGTATTTT. Residues: CASSLAGGPPTDTQYF.

The rearrangement joins TRBV7-8 to TRBJ1-5, with a tentative D call TRBD1 (6 bases). CDR1 SGHVS and CDR2 FQNEAQ come from the germline V gene. V was pared by 2 bases and J by 4 bases, with 15 bases between. CDR3 length: 16 residues. The CDR3 loop reads CASSLTGQGQNQPQHF. CDR3 bases: TGTGCCAGCAGCTTAACTGGGCAGGGGCAAAATCAGCCCCAGCATTTT.

This sequence joins TRBV13 and TRBJ2-5; 7 nucleotides align to TRBD2. Germline lookup yields CDR1 PRHDT and CDR2 FYEKMQ (reference sequence). J gave up 9 bases and V 2 bases, and 3 bases lay outside the gene matches. The length of the CDR3 is 12 residues. CDR3 sequence: CASSLSRGAQYF. The CDR3 coding sequence is TGTGCCAGCAGCTTATCCCGGGGGGCCCAGTACTTC.

The V and J genes are TRBV5-5 and TRBJ2-7; 9 bases are shared with TRBD1. Germline assignment: CDR1 SGHKS and CDR2 YYEKEE (reference sequence). Trimming at V came to 0 bases and at J to 6 bases, leaving 7 bases not matched to a gene. The CDR3 covers 15 residues. The CDR3 loop is CASSLADDRGFEQYF. The CDR3 bases are TGTGCCAGCAGCTTGGCCGACGACAGGGGGTTCGAGCAGTACTTC.

The chain links TRBV5-7 to TRBJ2-1; D perhaps matches TRBD1 (7 bases). TRBV5-7 has ORF status, its function being uncertain. This CDR3 has 17 residues. The V end was cut by 2 bases, the J end by 6 bases, with 21 bases between. CDR3: CASSFFLEGAIINEQFF. CDR3 bases: TGTGCCAGCAGCTTTTTTTTGGAGGGGGCGATAATCAATGAGCAGTTCTTC.

V and J are TRBV5-1 and TRBJ2-3, with 8 bases that match TRBD2. There are 16 residues in the CDR3. CDR1 and CDR2 from the germline V gene are SGHRS and YFSETQ. Unmatched junction bases numbered 6, after V lost 0 bases and J lost 3 bases. In DNA form, the CDR3 reads TGCGCCAGCAGCTTGGTTAGCGGGGTATATACAGATACGCAGTATTTT. This codes for CASSLVSGVYTDTQYF.

The chain couples TRBV29-1 to TRBJ2-4, with TRBD2 matching over 7 bases. Germline V CDR1 and CDR2: SQVTM, ANQGSEA. Trimming removed 1 base from V and 7 bases from J; junction bases left unmatched: 7. CDR3 length: 14 residues. The DNA for the CDR3 is TGCAGCGTTGAAGTTGGGAGGGATTGGAACATTCAGTACTTC. Encoded protein: CSVEVGRDWNIQYF. Variable domain in full (rest from reference TRBV29-1 and TRBJ2-4): SAVISQKPSRDICQRGTSLTIQCQVDSQVTMMFWYRQQPGQSLTLIATANQGSEATYESGFVIDKFPISRPNLTFSTLTVSNMSPEDSSIYLCSVEVGRDWNIQYFGAGTRLSVL.

This clone was observed a handful of times. The chain combines TRBV6-5 with TRBJ1-4; weak D call: TRBD1 (5 bases). CDR3 size: 15 residues. V was clipped by 4 bases and J by 4 bases, with 13 bases between them. CDR1 MNHEY and CDR2 SVGAGI come from the germline V gene. CDR3 loop: CASSWSGVVNEKLFF. DNA of the CDR3: TGTGCCAGCAGTTGGTCGGGGGTTGTTAATGAAAAACTGTTTTTT.

This rearrangement joins TRBV29-1 to TRBJ2-3, with TRBD2 identical over 12 bases. This CDR3 spans 15 amino acids. Germline trimming cut 2 bases from V and 7 bases from J; bases unmatched to any gene: 7. Per germline, CDR1 SQVTM and CDR2 ANQGSEA. As DNA, the CDR3 is TGCAGCGTTGAACCAGTTCTAGCGGGAGGGAATACGCAGTATTTT. Amino acids: CSVEPVLAGGNTQYF.

This clone has a handful of counts. The chain uses TRBV5-1 and TRBJ1-2, with 8 nucleotides matching TRBD1. This CDR3 region has 15 residues. Germline assignment: CDR1 SGHRS and CDR2 YFSETQ. The V and J ends lost 2 bases and 0 bases, in that order; junction bases with no gene match: 3. The DNA for the CDR3 is TGCGCCAGCAGCTTCTGGACAGGGCCTAACTATGGCTACACCTTC. Its protein product is CASSFWTGPNYGYTF.

The CDR3 DNA sequence: TGTGCCAGCAGCGGGACAGGGGCCCAGGAGACCCAGTACTTC. As protein: CASSGTGAQETQYF. The chain recombines TRBV9 with TRBJ2-5, with 9 positions matching TRBD1. CDR3 length: 14 residues. Per the germline V gene, CDR1 is SGDLS and CDR2 is YYNGEE. Trimming at V came to 3 bases and at J to 5 bases, leaving 5 bases not matched to a gene.

This chain connects TRBV7-9 to TRBJ1-6; weak D call: TRBD1 (5 bases). V shed 7 bases and J shed 7 bases, with 20 bases lying between them. The CDR3 is made up of 16 amino acids. From germline, CDR1 is SEHNR and CDR2 FQNEAQ (reference sequence). CDR3 amino acids: CASTTADGGGNSPLHF. The CDR3 DNA reads as TGTGCCAGCACTACCGCGGACGGGGGTGGGAATTCACCCCTCCACTTT. The full variable domain, in which reference TRBV7-9 and TRBJ1-6 provide the parts outside the CDR3, is DTGVSQNPRHKITKRGQNVTFRCDPISEHNRLYWYRQTLGQGPEFLTYFQNEAQLEKSRLLSDRFSAERPKGSFSTLEIQRTEQGDSAMYLCASTTADGGGNSPLHFGNGTRLTVT.

V is TRBV10-3 and J is TRBJ2-1, with TRBD1 matching 7 bases. The CDR3 has 11 residues. J gave up 5 bases and V 8 bases, and 0 bases lay outside the gene matches. Germline CDR1 is ENHRY and CDR2 is SYGVKD. Here the CDR3 reads CAIGTDNEQFF. Written as DNA, the CDR3 is TGTGCCATCGGGACAGACAATGAGCAGTTCTTC.

This clone showed up just once. V is TRBV5-1 and J is TRBJ2-1; 14 bases align to TRBD2. The CDR3 has 17 amino acids. Germline CDR1 reads SGHRS; CDR2 reads YFSETQ. The V segment lost 0 bases and the J segment 7 bases; nucleotides outside the gene matches: 6. This CDR3 reads CASSLAPGTSGRNEQFF. The CDR3 DNA reads as TGCGCCAGCAGCTTGGCTCCAGGGACTAGCGGGAGAAATGAGCAGTTCTTC.

The rearrangement links TRBV6-4 to TRBJ2-1, with 8 bases matching TRBD2. V gave up 4 bases and J gave up 2 bases; unmatched junction bases: 4. The germline CDR1 and CDR2 sequences are MRHNA and SNTAGT. CDR3 length: 15 amino acids. The CDR3 DNA reads as TGTGCCAGCAGTGGAGTAGCGGGGACCTACAATGAGCAGTTCTTC. Its protein is CASSGVAGTYNEQFF.

The genes are TRBV5-5 and TRBJ2-7; D is perhaps TRBD2 (6 bases). Germline loops: CDR1 SGHKS, CDR2 YYEKEE (reference sequence). With 6 bases removed from V and 4 bases from J, the gap between germline ends came to 8 bases. CDR3 length: 11 residues. This CDR3 is CASTRGYEQYF. The CDR3 DNA reads TGTGCCAGCACCCGGGGGTACGAGCAGTACTTC.

This clone was counted a single time. The chain employs TRBV4-3 and TRBJ2-1; D unresolved. The CDR3 consists of 12 residues. V was cut by 0 bases and J by 7 bases, with 4 bases left in between. The germline gives CDR1 LGHNA, CDR2 YSLEER. The CDR3 loop is CASSQDRNEQFF. The CDR3 nucleotides read TGCGCCAGCAGCCAAGACAGAAATGAGCAGTTCTTC.

The rearrangement uses TRBV30 and TRBJ1-5; perhaps TRBD1 as D (5 bases). With 5 bases removed from V and 0 bases from J, the gap between germline ends came to 11 bases. The CDR3 has 14 residues. CDR1 is GTSNPN and CDR2 is SVGIG in the germline V gene (reference sequence). CDR3 sequence: CAWSTAYSNQPQHF. In DNA form, the CDR3 reads TGTGCCTGGTCGACAGCTTATAGCAATCAGCCCCAGCATTTT.

CDR3 DNA sequence: TGTGCCAGCAGCTTAGGGGGGGTCTCCTACAATGAGCAGTTCTTC. This encodes CASSLGGVSYNEQFF. V is TRBV7-9 and J is TRBJ2-1; TRBD2 is a possible D gene (6 bases). Germline V gene data show CDR1 as SEHNR and CDR2 as FQNEAQ (reference sequence). CDR3 size: 15 residues. Trimming pared 1 base from V and 0 bases from J, leaving 7 bases between. The whole variable domain, filled in from reference TRBV7-9 and TRBJ2-1, reads DTGVSQNPRHKITKRGQNVTFRCDPISEHNRLYWYRQTLGQGPEFLTYFQNEAQLEKSRLLSDRFSAERPKGSFSTLEIQRTEQGDSAMYLCASSLGGVSYNEQFFGPGTRLTVL.

Remarks on this clone: Germline is not matched at one junction end, which may reflect a read error. The chain recombines TRBV5-4 with TRBJ1-1; 9 positions match TRBD1. The CDR3 totals 13 residues. Germline V gene data show CDR1 as SGHNT and CDR2 as YYREEE (reference sequence). The CDR3 loop reads CANSLDRGTEAFF. CDR3 coding DNA: TGTGCCAACAGCTTGGACAGGGGTACTGAAGCTTTCTTT. Variable domain in full (rest from reference TRBV5-4 and TRBJ1-1): ETGVTQSPTHLIKTRGQQVTLRCSSQSGHNTVSWYQQALGQGPQFIFQYYREEENGRGNFPPRFSGLQFPNYSSELNVNALELDDSALYLCANSLDRGTEAFFGQGTRLTVV.